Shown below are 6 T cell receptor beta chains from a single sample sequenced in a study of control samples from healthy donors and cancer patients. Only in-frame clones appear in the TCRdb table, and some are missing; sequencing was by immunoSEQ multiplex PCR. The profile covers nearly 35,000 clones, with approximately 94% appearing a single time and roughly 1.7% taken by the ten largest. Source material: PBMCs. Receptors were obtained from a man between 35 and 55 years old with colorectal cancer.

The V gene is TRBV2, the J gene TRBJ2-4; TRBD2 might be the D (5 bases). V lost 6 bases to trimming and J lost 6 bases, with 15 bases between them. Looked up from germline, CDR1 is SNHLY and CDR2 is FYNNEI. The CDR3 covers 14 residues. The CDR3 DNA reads TGTGCCAGCAGGGGCCGGGTGGGAGCAAACATTCAGTACTTC. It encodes CASRGRVGANIQYF.

The CDR3 coding sequence is TGTGCCAGCAGCCCATCTAGCGGGGGGGCCCCAGATACGCAGTATTTT. It codes for CASSPSSGGAPDTQYF. The chain uses TRBV7-2 and TRBJ2-3, with 12 bases that match TRBD2. The CDR3 totals 16 residues. J was trimmed by 4 bases and V by 5 bases; bases with no gene match: 7. Looked up from germline, CDR1 is SGHTA and CDR2 is FQGNSA.

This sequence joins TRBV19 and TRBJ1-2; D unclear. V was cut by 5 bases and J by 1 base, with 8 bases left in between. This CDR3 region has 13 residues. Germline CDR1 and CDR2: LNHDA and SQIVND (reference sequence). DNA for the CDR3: TGTGCCAGTAGTGCCGACATTAACTATGGCTACACCTTC. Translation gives CASSADINYGYTF.

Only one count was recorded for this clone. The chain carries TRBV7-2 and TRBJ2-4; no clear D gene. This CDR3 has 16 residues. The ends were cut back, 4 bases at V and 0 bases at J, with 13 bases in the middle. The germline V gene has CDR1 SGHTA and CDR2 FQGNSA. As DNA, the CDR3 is TGTGCCAGCAGCTGGGGAAGCATATTAGCCAAAAACATTCAGTACTTC. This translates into CASSWGSILAKNIQYF. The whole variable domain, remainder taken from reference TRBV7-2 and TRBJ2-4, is GAGVSQSPSNKVTEKGKDVELRCDPISGHTALYWYRQSLGQGLEFLIYFQGNSAPDKSGLPSDRFSAERTGGSVSTLTIQRTQQEDSAVYLCASSWGSILAKNIQYFGAGTRLSVL.

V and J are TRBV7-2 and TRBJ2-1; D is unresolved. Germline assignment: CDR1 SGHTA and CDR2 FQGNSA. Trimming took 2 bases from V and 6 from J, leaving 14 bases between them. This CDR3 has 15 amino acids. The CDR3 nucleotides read TGTGCCAGCAGCTTAAGAGGACCAACGGCCAATGAGCAGTTCTTC. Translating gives CASSLRGPTANEQFF.

The CDR3 is CASSTTKPGQGAKGYTF. For the CDR3, the DNA is TGTGCCAGTAGTACAACCAAACCGGGACAGGGGGCGAAAGGCTACACCTTC. This chain joins TRBV19 and TRBJ1-2; 12 bases are shared with TRBD1. The V gene end was trimmed by 4 bases and the J gene end by 8 bases; junction bases not matched to a gene: 14. CDR1 is LNHDA and CDR2 is SQIVND in the germline V gene (reference sequence). The CDR3 totals 17 residues.